A selection of T cell receptor beta chains follows, all from one sample in a study of molecular identifiers for immune sequencing clone quantification. From the PCR reads, TCRdb called clonotypes with MiXCR, one entry per CDR3 protein. The profile shows hundreds of thousands of distinct CDR3 sequences, approximately 24% of them singletons. The sample consisted of naive CD8+ T cells from blood, with Jurkat cell RNA spiked in. Receptors were obtained from a human donor in good health. Some libraries in this study had Jurkat cell RNA spiked in. CDR3s include the opening cysteine and the closing phenylalanine or tryptophan. A D gene is named only where the DNA matches it firmly. Part of the rows lack a size; the others show once, few, many or a class for expanded clones.

TRBV6-5	TRBJ2-5	.	many	CASRQNRVWQETQYF	TGTGCCAGCAGGCAAAACAGGGTTTGGCAAGAGACCCAGTACTTC
TRBV27	TRBJ2-1	.	.	CASSLTQGSSYNEQFF	TGTGCCAGCAGTTTAACTCAGGGAAGCTCCTACAATGAGCAGTTCTTC
TRBV7-9	TRBJ2-3	.	many	CASSFGVSRTDTQYF	TGTGCCAGCAGCTTTGGAGTTAGCCGCACAGATACGCAGTATTTT
TRBV24-1	TRBJ1-5	.	few	CATSHGGVNQPQHF	TGTGCCACCTCACACGGCGGGGTGAATCAGCCCCAGCATTTT
TRBV6-2/TRBV6-3	TRBJ1-1	.	many	CASSYWGTNTEAFF	TGTGCCAGCAGTTATTGGGGCACGAACACTGAAGCTTTCTTT
TRBV12-3/TRBV12-4	TRBJ1-2	TRBD1	.	CASSRQGTGYGYTF	TGTGCCAGCAGTCGGCAAGGGACAGGGTATGGCTACACCTTC
TRBV12-3/TRBV12-4	TRBJ2-3	TRBD2	many	CATASGGTDTQYF	TGTGCCACCGCTAGCGGGGGTACAGATACGCAGTATTTT
TRBV14	TRBJ1-1	TRBD1	many	CASSQVLTGPEAFF	TGTGCCAGCAGCCAAGTATTGACAGGGCCTGAAGCTTTCTTT
TRBV19	TRBJ2-3	TRBD2	many	CASSIGTSGITDTQYF	TGTGCCAGTAGTATTGGGACTAGCGGAATTACAGATACGCAGTATTTT
TRBV7-2	TRBJ2-3	.	few	CASSIPEFRDTDTQYF	TGTGCCAGCAGCATCCCGGAATTCCGGGACACAGATACGCAGTATTTT
TRBV6-2/TRBV6-3	TRBJ2-7	TRBD2	.	CASSSGGTSEQYF	TGTGCCAGCTCCAGCGGGGGGACCTCCGAGCAGTACTTC
TRBV5-4	TRBJ2-7	.	few	CASSLAGGGNPNYEQYF	TGTGCCAGCAGCTTGGCCGGAGGGGGGAACCCCAACTACGAGCAGTACTTC
TRBV11-2	TRBJ2-5	TRBD2	.	CASSLLAGAVQETQYF	TGTGCCAGCAGCTTATTAGCGGGGGCGGTCCAAGAGACCCAGTACTTC
TRBV4-3	TRBJ2-7	.	many	CASSQAAASSYEQYF	TGCGCCAGCAGCCAAGCCGCAGCCAGCAGCTACGAGCAGTACTTC
TRBV4-1	TRBJ2-7	.	many	CASSQDGDEQYF	TGCGCCAGCAGCCAAGACGGGGACGAGCAGTACTTC
TRBV2	TRBJ2-1	TRBD2	few	CASRTEGPGRLAGGPYNEQFF	TGTGCCAGCAGGACCGAGGGGCCGGGAAGACTAGCGGGGGGGCCCTACAATGAGCAGTTCTTC
TRBV2	TRBJ1-1	.	.	CASSQQDFIF	TGTGCCAGCAGCCAACAGGATTTTATCTTT
TRBV27	TRBJ2-5	TRBD1	few	CASSLDGTGWQTQYF	TGTGCCAGCAGTTTAGACGGGACAGGTTGGCAGACCCAGTACTTC
TRBV7-9	TRBJ2-7	.	few	CASSEAPLTSDEQYF	TGTGCCAGCAGCGAAGCACCCCTGACCTCCGACGAGCAGTACTTC
TRBV19	TRBJ1-1	.	.	CASTLIAGAANTEAFF	TGTGCCAGTACCCTCATCGCTGGGGCGGCGAACACTGAAGCTTTCTTT
TRBV6-4	TRBJ1-3	TRBD1	few	CASSDSVRTGILSGNTIYF	TGTGCCAGCAGTGATTCAGTGAGGACAGGGATACTCTCTGGAAACACCATATATTTT
TRBV11-2	TRBJ2-2	.	.	CASSKAVAPRGVGLFF	TGTGCCAGCAGCAAAGCCGTGGCTCCGAGGGGGGTGGGGCTGTTTTTT
TRBV20-1	TRBJ2-1	TRBD2	.	CSAGNTSDYYNEQFF	TGCAGTGCTGGGAATACTAGCGACTATTACAATGAGCAGTTCTTC
TRBV4-1	TRBJ2-3	.	.	CATSSQGTTDTQYF	TGCGCCACCAGCTCACAGGGAACCACAGATACGCAGTATTTT
TRBV25-1	TRBJ2-7	.	many	CASSKTGPSDLYEQYF	TGTGCCAGCAGTAAAACAGGGCCCTCCGACCTGTACGAGCAGTACTTC
TRBV7-9	TRBJ2-3	TRBD1	many	CASSFDREDTQYF	TGTGCCAGCAGCTTTGACAGGGAGGATACGCAGTATTTT
TRBV12-3/TRBV12-4	TRBJ1-2	TRBD1	.	CASSLRDSLLGYTF	TGTGCCAGCAGTTTAAGGGACAGTCTTTTGGGCTACACCTTC
TRBV20-1	TRBJ2-7	.	.	CSARTGTGGAPYEQYF	TGCAGTGCAAGAACCGGGACTGGCGGGGCCCCCTACGAGCAGTACTTC
TRBV10-3	TRBJ1-3	.	.	CAISGGQLSGNTTYF	TGTGCCATCAGTGGGGGGCAGCTCTCTGGAAACACCACATATTTT
TRBV7-8	TRBJ2-5	.	few	CASSQLGTSRETQYF	TGTGCCAGCAGCCAACTTGGGACTTCAAGGGAGACCCAGTACTTC
TRBV7-8	TRBJ2-7	.	few	CASSLDLIAYEQYF	TGTGCCAGCAGCTTAGACCTAATTGCCTACGAGCAGTACTTC
TRBV4-3	TRBJ1-1	TRBD1	few	CASSPGTGGSEAFF	TGCGCCAGCAGTCCAGGGACAGGGGGTTCTGAAGCTTTCTTT
TRBV28	TRBJ2-1	TRBD1	.	CASSPRQGKGYNEQFF	TGTGCCAGCAGTCCGCGACAGGGGAAAGGGTACAATGAGCAGTTCTTC
TRBV3-1	TRBJ2-3	TRBD2	.	CASSQTKGETSEGDTQYF	TGTGCCAGCAGCCAAACCAAGGGGGAGACTAGCGAAGGAGATACGCAGTATTTT
TRBV4-1	TRBJ2-2	TRBD2	many	CASSGLMAGTTNTGELFF	TGCGCCAGCAGCGGGTTGATGGCGGGGACTACGAACACCGGGGAGCTGTTTTTT
TRBV6-2/TRBV6-3	TRBJ1-5	.	many	CASSYGVAQHF	TGTGCCAGCAGTTACGGGGTGGCCCAGCATTTT
TRBV12-3/TRBV12-4	TRBJ1-5	.	.	CASSRDGGNQPQHF	TGTGCCAGCAGTCGGGACGGGGGCAATCAGCCCCAGCATTTT
TRBV29-1	TRBJ2-3	.	many	CSVVSGRSSTDTQYF	TGCAGCGTTGTATCGGGACGATCCTCCACAGATACGCAGTATTTT
TRBV30	TRBJ2-7	.	.	CAWSVSDKLSYEQYF	TGTGCCTGGAGTGTTTCGGACAAATTATCCTACGAGCAGTACTTC
TRBV29-1	TRBJ2-7	TRBD1	many	CSVTGGPYEQYF	TGCAGCGTTACAGGGGGCCCCTACGAGCAGTACTTC
TRBV2	TRBJ1-5	TRBD1	.	CASRPQGAGAQHF	TGTGCCAGCAGACCACAGGGGGCGGGGGCCCAGCATTTT
TRBV7-9	TRBJ2-5	.	many	CASSGRTGLQETQYF	TGTGCCAGCAGCGGGCGGACAGGACTACAAGAGACCCAGTACTTC
TRBV4-3	TRBJ2-7	.	once	CANSQELVGTYEQYF	TGCGCCAACAGCCAAGAATTGGTTGGGACCTACGAGCAATACTTC
TRBV5-6	TRBJ2-7	.	.	CTSSSGRDYEQYF	TGTACCAGCAGCTCCGGCAGGGACTACGAGCAGTACTTC
TRBV3-1	TRBJ2-7	.	few	CASSQEPREQYF	TGTGCCAGCAGCCAAGAGCCCCGCGAGCAGTACTTC
TRBV12-5	TRBJ2-7	TRBD1	many	CASGPTGGYYEQYF	TGTGCTAGTGGCCCGACAGGGGGGTACTACGAGCAGTACTTC
TRBV7-6	TRBJ2-7	TRBD1	.	CASSFSPETGQNYVQYF	TGTGCCAGCAGCTTTTCCCCGGAAACGGGACAGAACTACGTGCAGTACTTC
TRBV4-3	TRBJ2-5	TRBD1	many	CASSQDGTGGETQYF	TGTGCCAGCAGCCAGGACGGGACAGGGGGAGAGACCCAGTACTTC
TRBV7-9	TRBJ2-5	TRBD2	many	CASSSLTSGRARETQYF	TGTGCCAGCAGCTCCCTGACTAGCGGGAGGGCCAGAGAGACCCAGTACTTC
TRBV7-2	TRBJ2-5	.	many	CASSSPGTPYQETQYF	TGTGCCAGCAGCTCCCCCGGGACACCGTACCAAGAGACCCAGTACTTC